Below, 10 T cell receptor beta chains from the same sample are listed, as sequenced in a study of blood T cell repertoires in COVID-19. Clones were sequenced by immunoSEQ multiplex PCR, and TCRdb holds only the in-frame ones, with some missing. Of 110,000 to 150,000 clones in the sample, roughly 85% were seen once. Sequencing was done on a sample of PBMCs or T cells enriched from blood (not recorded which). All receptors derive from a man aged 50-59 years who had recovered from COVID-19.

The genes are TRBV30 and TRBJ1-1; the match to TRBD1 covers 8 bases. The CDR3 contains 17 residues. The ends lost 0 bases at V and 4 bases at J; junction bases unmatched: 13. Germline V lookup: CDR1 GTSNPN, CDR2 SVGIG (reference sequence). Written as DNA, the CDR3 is TGTGCCTGGAGTGTTACAGGACAGGGAATCATCGCCACTGAAGCTTTCTTT. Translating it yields CAWSVTGQGIIATEAFF.

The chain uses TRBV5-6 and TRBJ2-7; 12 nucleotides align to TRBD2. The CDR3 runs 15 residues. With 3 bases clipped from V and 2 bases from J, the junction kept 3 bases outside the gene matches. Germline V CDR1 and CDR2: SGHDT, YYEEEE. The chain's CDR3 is CASSSGLAGTYEQYF. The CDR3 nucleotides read TGTGCCAGCAGCTCTGGACTAGCGGGGACCTACGAGCAGTACTTC.

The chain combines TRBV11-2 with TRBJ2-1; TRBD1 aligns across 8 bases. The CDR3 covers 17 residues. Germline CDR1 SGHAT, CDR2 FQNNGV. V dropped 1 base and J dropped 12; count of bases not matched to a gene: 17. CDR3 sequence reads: CASSLVLPGQASGAQFF. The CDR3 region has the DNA TGTGCCAGCAGCTTAGTCTTACCGGGACAGGCTTCAGGGGCGCAGTTCTTC.

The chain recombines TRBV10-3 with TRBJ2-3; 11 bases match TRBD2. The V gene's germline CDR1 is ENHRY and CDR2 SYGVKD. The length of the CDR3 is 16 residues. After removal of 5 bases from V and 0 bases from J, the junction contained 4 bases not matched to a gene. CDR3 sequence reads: CAISKWTSGSTDTQYF. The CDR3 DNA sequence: TGTGCCATCAGTAAATGGACTAGCGGGAGCACAGATACGCAGTATTTT.

CDR3 sequence: CASSLGGGWDRENTEAFF. DNA for the CDR3: TGTGCCAGCAGCTTAGGCGGGGGCTGGGACAGGGAGAACACTGAAGCTTTCTTT. The chain links TRBV7-9 to TRBJ1-1; 9 nucleotides line up with TRBD1. The germline gives CDR1 SEHNR, CDR2 FQNEAQ (reference sequence). This CDR3 contains 18 residues. The V gene end was trimmed by 1 base and the J gene end by 1 base; junction bases not matched to a gene: 10.

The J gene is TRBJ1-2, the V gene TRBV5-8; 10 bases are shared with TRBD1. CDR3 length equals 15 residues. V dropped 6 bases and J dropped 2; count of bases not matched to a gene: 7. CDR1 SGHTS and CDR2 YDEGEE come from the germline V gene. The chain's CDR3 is CASNSRQGANYGYTF. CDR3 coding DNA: TGTGCCAGCAACTCCCGACAGGGGGCCAACTATGGCTACACCTTC.

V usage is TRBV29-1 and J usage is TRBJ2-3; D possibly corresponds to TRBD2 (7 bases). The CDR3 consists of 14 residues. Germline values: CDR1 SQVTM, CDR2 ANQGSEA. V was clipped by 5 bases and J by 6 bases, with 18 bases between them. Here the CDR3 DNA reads TGCAGCGTTCTCCCGGGGGGCAACCTGGATACGCAGTATTTT. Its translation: CSVLPGGNLDTQYF.

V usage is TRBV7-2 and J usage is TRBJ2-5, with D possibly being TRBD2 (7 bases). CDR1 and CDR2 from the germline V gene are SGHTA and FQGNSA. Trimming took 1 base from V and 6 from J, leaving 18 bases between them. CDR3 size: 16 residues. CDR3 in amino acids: CASSLVRGAVAKTQYF. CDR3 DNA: TGTGCCAGCAGCTTAGTCCGGGGGGCCGTTGCGAAGACCCAGTACTTC.

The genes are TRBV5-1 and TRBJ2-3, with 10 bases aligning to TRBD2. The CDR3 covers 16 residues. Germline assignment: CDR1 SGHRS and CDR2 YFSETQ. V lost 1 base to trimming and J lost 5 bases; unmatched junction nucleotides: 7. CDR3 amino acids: CASSLRSGRAVDTQYF. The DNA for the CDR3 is TGCGCCAGCAGCTTGCGAAGCGGGAGGGCCGTAGATACGCAGTATTTT.

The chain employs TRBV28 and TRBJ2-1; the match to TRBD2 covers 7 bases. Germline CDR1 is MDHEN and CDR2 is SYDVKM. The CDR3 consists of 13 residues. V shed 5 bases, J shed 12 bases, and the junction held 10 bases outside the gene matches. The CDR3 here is CASSQGLGTVQFF. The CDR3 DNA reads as TGTGCCAGCAGTCAAGGACTAGGAACGGTGCAGTTCTTC. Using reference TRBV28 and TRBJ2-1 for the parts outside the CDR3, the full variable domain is DVKVTQSSRYLVKRTGEKVFLECVQDMDHENMFWYRQDPGLGLRLIYFSYDVKMKEKGDIPEGYSVSREKKERFSLILESASTNQTSMYLCASSQGLGTVQFFGPGTRLTVL.